This is a list of T cell receptor beta chains from one sample in a study of blood T cell repertoires in COVID-19. TCRdb keeps only in-frame clones here, not all; method: immunoSEQ multiplex PCR. This table has around 150,000 clones, around 74% appearing once. Sequenced material: peripheral blood. Source of these receptors: a woman at least 80 years old with acute or convalescent COVID-19. CDR3s include the opening cysteine and the closing phenylalanine or tryptophan. A D gene is named only where the DNA matches it firmly. Clone size is shown for a subset of rows, as once, few, many or a class of expanded clone.

NA,TRBV27,TRBJ1-5,NA,TGTGCCAGCAGTTTACGGGACCCCGGGGGAGGTCAGCCCCAGCATTTT,CASSLRDPGGGQPQHF
NA,TRBV2,TRBJ1-1,NA,TGTGCCAGCAATCGGGACATGAACACTGAAGCTTTCTTT,CASNRDMNTEAFF
TRBD1,TRBV9,TRBJ2-7,NA,TGTGCCAGCAGCGTAGGGGACAGGGGAATCTACGAGCAGTACTTC,CASSVGDRGIYEQYF
TRBD2,TRBV10-3,TRBJ2-3,NA,TGTGCCATTGGACTAGCGGGGGGATTCGCAGATACGCAGTATTTT,CAIGLAGGFADTQYF
TRBD1,TRBV7-9,TRBJ1-4,once,TGTGCCAGCAGCTTAGAGGTTGGGACAGGAAAACTGTTTTTT,CASSLEVGTGKLFF
TRBD2,TRBV18,TRBJ2-1,NA,TGTGCCAGCTCGCCTGCCTGGCTAGCGGGGGCCGGAGAGCAGTTCTTC,CASSPAWLAGAGEQFF
TRBD2,TRBV27,TRBJ2-1,NA,TGTGCCAGCACCGTTAGCGGGATAAGTTCCTACAATGAGCAGTTCTTC,CASTVSGISSYNEQFF
NA,TRBV6-1,TRBJ1-5,NA,TGTGCCAGCAGTGAAGGCCCACCGAGCTTCAATCAGCCCCAGCATTTT,CASSEGPPSFNQPQHF
TRBD1,TRBV29-1,TRBJ2-3,few,TGCAGCGTTGAGGGGGGACAGGGGGCGGCCTCAACTTACACAGATACGCAGTATTTT,CSVEGGQGAASTYTDTQYF
TRBD2,TRBV14,TRBJ2-2,NA,TGTGCCAGCAGCCAAGTCCCGGGACTAGCGGTCACCGGGGAGCTGTTTTTT,CASSQVPGLAVTGELFF
NA,TRBV19,TRBJ1-1,NA,TGTGCCAGTAGTCCGGGACACATGAACACTGAAGCTTTCTTT,CASSPGHMNTEAFF
NA,TRBV9,TRBJ1-4,NA,TGTGCCAGCAGCGTAGGATCGGGATCCAATAATGAAAAACTGTTTTTT,CASSVGSGSNNEKLFF
NA,TRBV2,TRBJ2-3,NA,TGTGCCAGCAGTCCTCGCTCGGGGAGGAAGGCAGATACGCAGTATTTT,CASSPRSGRKADTQYF
NA,TRBV18,TRBJ1-1,NA,TGTGCCAGCTCACAACAGGGCAACACTGAAGCTTTCTTT,CASSQQGNTEAFF
TRBD1,TRBV6-5,TRBJ1-4,few,TGTGCCAGCAGTTACACGACAGGGTCGAATGAAAAACTGTTTTTT,CASSYTTGSNEKLFF
NA,TRBV19,TRBJ2-6,NA,TGTGCCAGTAGTATCAACTCTTGGGGGCGCAACTCTGGGGCCAACGTCCTGACTTTC,CASSINSWGRNSGANVLTF
TRBD1,TRBV28,TRBJ2-1,NA,TGTGCCAGCAGATCACAGGGGAGCTCCTACAATGAGCAGTTCTTC,CASRSQGSSYNEQFF
NA,TRBV14,TRBJ2-1,NA,TGTGCCAGCAGCCGCGGGTCTGAGCAGTTCTTC,CASSRGSEQFF
NA,TRBV28,TRBJ1-1,NA,TGTGCCAGCAGTTTGCCGGTAAACACTGAAGCTTTCTTT,CASSLPVNTEAFF
NA,TRBV13,TRBJ2-7,NA,TGTGCCAGCAGCTTAGGGGGACTCAACTCCTACGAGCAGTACTTC,CASSLGGLNSYEQYF
NA,TRBV6-1,TRBJ1-1,NA,TGTGCCAGTATTATGAACACTGAAGCTTTCTTT,CASIMNTEAFF
TRBD2,TRBV18,TRBJ2-7,NA,TGTGCCAGCTCACCAGACATGTGGGGGGGGAGTGCCTTCGAGCAGTACTTC,CASSPDMWGGSAFEQYF
NA,TRBV11-2,TRBJ2-7,NA,TGTGCCAGCAGCTTAGCCAGGGGGGTAGCCTACGAGCAGTACTTC,CASSLARGVAYEQYF
NA,TRBV9,TRBJ2-7,NA,TGTGCCAGCAGCCAAACCGGGGGCTCCTACGAGCAGTACTTC,CASSQTGGSYEQYF
NA,TRBV30,TRBJ1-5,NA,TGTGCCTGGAGTAAACAGGCTCTCGGTCAGCCCCAGCATTTT,CAWSKQALGQPQHF
TRBD1,TRBV7-9,TRBJ1-2,NA,TGTGCCAGCAGCTTAGCAATGGGGGACAGAGAATATGGCTACACCTTC,CASSLAMGDREYGYTF
NA,TRBV4-2,TRBJ2-1,NA,TGTGCCAGCAGCCAAGGAGTAGGGGATGGGTACAATGAGCAGTTCTTC,CASSQGVGDGYNEQFF
TRBD1,TRBV9,TRBJ2-1,NA,TGTGCCAGCAGCGGGATCGGGACAGGCTACGAGGATGAGCAGTTCTTC,CASSGIGTGYEDEQFF
TRBD1,TRBV6-2/TRBV6-3,TRBJ2-1,once,TGTGCCAGCAGCTCCCCCGGGACAGGGAATTGGAATGAGCAGTTCTTC,CASSSPGTGNWNEQFF
TRBD1,TRBV6-5,TRBJ1-5,few,TGTGCCAGCAGGACTCAGGGGGCAAGCAATCAGCCCCAGCATTTT,CASRTQGASNQPQHF
NA,TRBV30,TRBJ2-3,NA,TGTGCCTGGAACGGGGGTAGCACAGATACGCAGTATTTT,CAWNGGSTDTQYF
NA,TRBV27,TRBJ2-2,NA,TGTGCCAGCAGTACCCTTACCCGAGGTTCCGGGGAGCTGTTTTTT,CASSTLTRGSGELFF